This T cell receptor beta chain comes out of a study of blood T cell repertoires in COVID-19. Study summary: The United States, Italy and Spain were the sources of the acute and convalescent COVID-19 samples. The analysed material was cDNA or gDNA that came from T cells, B-cell-depleted T cells, or PBMCs.

The CDR3 is made up of 10 amino acids. Looked up from germline, CDR1 is DFQATT and CDR2 is SNEGSKA (reference sequence). V was trimmed by 1 base and J by 7 bases, leaving 4 bases between them. Authors' analysis steps: Counts of nucleated cells, estimated from reference gene primer amplification, were obtained. Data came from immunoSEQ multiplex PCR; TCRdb stores just in-frame clones and leaves some out. That table is the source of V, J and clone size, and D and trimming were worked out from the DNA. The data hold around 250,000 clones, with 84% observed a single time. Sequenced input: peripheral blood. This TCR was sampled from a human donor in a cohort sampled during active COVID-19. The chain carries TRBV20-1 and TRBJ1-1, with D unresolved. As DNA, the CDR3 is TGCAGTGCTAGAGCAGGTGAAGCTTTCTTT. Translated, it gives CSARAGEAFF.